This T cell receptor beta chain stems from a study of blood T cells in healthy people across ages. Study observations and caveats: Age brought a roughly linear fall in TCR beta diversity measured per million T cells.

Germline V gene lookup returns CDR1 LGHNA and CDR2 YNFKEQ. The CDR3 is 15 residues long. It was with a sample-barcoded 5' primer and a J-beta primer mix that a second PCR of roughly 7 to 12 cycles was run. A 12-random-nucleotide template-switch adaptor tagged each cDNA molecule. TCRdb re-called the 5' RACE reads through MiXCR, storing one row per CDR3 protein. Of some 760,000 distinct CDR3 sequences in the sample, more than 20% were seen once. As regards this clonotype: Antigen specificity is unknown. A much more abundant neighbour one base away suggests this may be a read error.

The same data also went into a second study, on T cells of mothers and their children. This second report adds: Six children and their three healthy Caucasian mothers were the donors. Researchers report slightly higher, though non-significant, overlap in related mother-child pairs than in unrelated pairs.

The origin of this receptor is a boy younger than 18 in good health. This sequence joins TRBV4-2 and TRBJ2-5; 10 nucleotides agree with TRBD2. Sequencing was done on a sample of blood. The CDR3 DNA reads TGTGCCAGCGGCCATGAACTAGCGGGACAAGAGACCCAGTACTTC. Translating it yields CASGHELAGQETQYF.